A selection of T cell receptor beta chains follows, all from one sample in a study of a mutant IDH1 vaccine in newly diagnosed glioma. Only in-frame clones appear in the TCRdb table, and some are missing; sequencing was by immunoSEQ multiplex PCR. The repertoire consists of approximately 24,000 clones, with over 75% occurring once and the leading ten covering about 8.2%. These TCRs are of unknown antigen specificity. This specimen consisted of PBMCs, obtained from a glioma patient whose treatment included an IDH1 peptide vaccine. All receptors come from a woman under 30 with glioma. The CDR3 runs from the conserved cysteine through the conserved F or W. D genes are given only for firm matches. Size is omitted from some rows. Given values are once, few, many or a class for expanded clones.

j_gene,d_gene,abundance,v_gene,CDR3aa,CDR3nt
TRBJ1-1,-,few,TRBV6-6,CASRNTEAFF,TGTGCCAGCAGGAACACTGAAGCTTTCTTT
TRBJ2-3,-,-,TRBV2,CASSEALGSDTQYF,TGTGCCAGCAGTGAAGCGCTGGGGTCAGATACGCAGTATTTT
TRBJ2-7,-,-,TRBV29-1,CSVEGGGGYEQYF,TGCAGCGTTGAAGGGGGAGGGGGCTACGAGCAGTACTTC
TRBJ2-2,TRBD2,-,TRBV4-3,CASSLGLAGGPTGELFF,TGCGCCAGCAGCCTGGGACTAGCGGGAGGGCCGACCGGGGAGCTGTTTTTT
TRBJ2-3,TRBD2,-,TRBV9,CASSALAGGGTDTQYF,TGTGCCAGCAGCGCCCTAGCGGGGGGCGGCACAGATACGCAGTATTTT
TRBJ1-1,-,few,TRBV7-9,CASSPLPTGVNTEAFF,TGTGCCAGCAGCCCGCTCCCTACAGGAGTGAACACTGAAGCTTTCTTT
TRBJ2-5,TRBD2,-,TRBV7-9,CASSSGGQETQYF,TGTGCCAGCAGCTCGGGGGGGCAAGAGACCCAGTACTTC
TRBJ2-1,TRBD2,-,TRBV5-4,CASSTGTSGYNEQFF,TGTGCCAGCAGCACCGGGACTAGCGGATACAATGAGCAGTTCTTC
TRBJ2-7,-,-,TRBV6-1,CASSVPSRVYEQYF,TGTGCCAGCAGTGTACCGTCCAGAGTCTACGAGCAGTACTTC
TRBJ2-3,-,-,TRBV6-5,CASSYVGVTDTQYF,TGTGCCAGCAGTTACGTGGGGGTTACAGATACGCAGTATTTT
TRBJ2-5,TRBD1,-,TRBV18,CASSPGDRVGQETQYF,TGTGCCAGCTCACCCGGGGACAGGGTGGGGCAAGAGACCCAGTACTTC
TRBJ2-2,-,-,TRBV7-8,CASSRGGQATGELFF,TGTGCCAGCAGCCGCGGGGGCCAAGCCACCGGGGAGCTGTTTTTT
TRBJ1-1,-,few,TRBV10-3,CAISESGQNTEAFF,TGTGCCATCAGTGAGTCGGGACAGAACACTGAAGCTTTCTTT
TRBJ2-5,TRBD2,-,TRBV4-1,CASSQDQSGGETQYF,TGCGCCAGCAGCCAAGATCAGAGCGGGGGTGAGACCCAGTACTTC
TRBJ1-1,-,-,TRBV19,CASRWTADTEAFF,TGTGCCAGTAGGTGGACAGCCGACACTGAAGCTTTCTTT
TRBJ2-5,-,-,TRBV7-6,CASQEGVTYQETQYF,TGTGCCTCTCAGGAGGGGGTGACGTACCAAGAGACCCAGTACTTC
TRBJ1-6,-,-,TRBV12-5,CASGLEGNSPLHF,TGTGCTAGTGGTTTGGAGGGGAATTCACCCCTCCACTTT